The clone carrying this TCR beta chain occurred once. As yet, its antigen is unknown. This sample was taken from a study of shared clonotypes between healthy human individuals. The test was conducted at deep level. Some 30,000 T cell genomes, or approximately 190 ng DNA, went into the sorted-subset replicate PCRs. The method was immunoSEQ multiplex PCR; TCRdb's version includes in-frame clones alone and lacks a portion of them. This sample has some 2,400,000 clones; approximately 94% occur once, and the top ten carry more than 0.1%. Points from the study as a whole: Among the subsets, naive ones generally showed larger estimated richness than memory ones.

CD4+ cells yielded CD45RA+ naive and CD45RA-negative memory subsets. V lost 4 bases and J lost 0, with 10 bases in between. The CDR3 contains 15 residues. Looked up from germline, CDR1 is SGHRS and CDR2 is YFSETQ. This chain connects TRBV5-1 to TRBJ1-4; no firm D call. The receptor comes from a man between 18 and 29 years old in good health. The sequenced material came from naive CD4+ T cells sorted from blood. The subset here: CD45RA+ positively selected. The CDR3: CASSPGGPTNEKLFF. CDR3 DNA: TGCGCCAGCAGCCCCGGCGGACCAACTAATGAAAAACTGTTTTTT.